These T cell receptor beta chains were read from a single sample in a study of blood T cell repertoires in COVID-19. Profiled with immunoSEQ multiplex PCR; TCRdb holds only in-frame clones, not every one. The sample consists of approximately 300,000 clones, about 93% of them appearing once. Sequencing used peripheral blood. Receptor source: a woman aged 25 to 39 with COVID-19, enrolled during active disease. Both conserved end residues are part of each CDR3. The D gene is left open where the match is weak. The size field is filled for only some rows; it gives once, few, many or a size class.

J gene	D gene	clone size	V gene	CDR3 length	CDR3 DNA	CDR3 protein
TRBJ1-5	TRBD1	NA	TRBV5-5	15	TGTGCCAGCAGCTTGGAAGGGGGCTGGAATCAGCCCCAGCATTTT	CASSLEGGWNQPQHF
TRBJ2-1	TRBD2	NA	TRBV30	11	TGTGCCTGGAGTGTACTAGCGGAGCAGTTCTTC	CAWSVLAEQFF
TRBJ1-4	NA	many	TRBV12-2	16	TGTGCAAGTCGCTTATCAACGAGACAGTTGGATGAAAAACTGTTTTTT	CASRLSTRQLDEKLFF
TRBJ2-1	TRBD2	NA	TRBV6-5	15	TGTGCCAGTCACTCCCTAGCGGGAGGGCCGGGTGAGCAGTTCTTC	CASHSLAGGPGEQFF
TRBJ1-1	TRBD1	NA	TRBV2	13	TGTGCCAGCCAACAGGGGGGGACCACTGAAGCTTTCTTT	CASQQGGTTEAFF
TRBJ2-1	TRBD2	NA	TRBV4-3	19	TGCGCCAGCAGCCAAGATTCTAGGACTAGCGGGAGCGATTACAATGAGCAGTTCTTC	CASSQDSRTSGSDYNEQFF
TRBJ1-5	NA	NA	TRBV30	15	TGTGCCTGGAGTGTTAAGGACAGAACTTATCAGCCCCAGCATTTT	CAWSVKDRTYQPQHF
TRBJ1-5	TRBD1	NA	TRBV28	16	TGTGCCAGCAGTCGACTAGGGACAGGGAATAATCAGCCCCAGCATTTT	CASSRLGTGNNQPQHF
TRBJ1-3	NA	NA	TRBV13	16	TGTGCCAGCGAGTTGATTGAGTTGAATTCTGGAAACACCATATATTTT	CASELIELNSGNTIYF
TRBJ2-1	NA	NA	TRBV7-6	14	TGTGCCAGCAGCTTAGATGGCGGTTTCAATGAGCAGTTCTTC	CASSLDGGFNEQFF
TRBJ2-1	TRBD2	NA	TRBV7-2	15	TGTGCCAGCAGCTTAGTGGGGACTAGCGCCAATGAGCAGTTCTTC	CASSLVGTSANEQFF
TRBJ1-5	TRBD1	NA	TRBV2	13	TGTGCCAGCAGTGAGGACAGGAATCAGCCCCAGCATTTT	CASSEDRNQPQHF
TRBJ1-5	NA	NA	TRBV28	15	TGTGCCAGCATTAGGGGGGGGGTGAGGAATCAGCCCCAGCATTTT	CASIRGGVRNQPQHF
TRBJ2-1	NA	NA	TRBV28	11	TGTGCCAGCAAGGCGGAGAGGGAGCAGTTCTTC	CASKAEREQFF
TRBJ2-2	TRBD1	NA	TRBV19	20	TGTGCCAGTAGTATAAGGCCCGCAGACAGGGGGCCCTCGAACACCGGGGAGCTGTTTTTT	CASSIRPADRGPSNTGELFF
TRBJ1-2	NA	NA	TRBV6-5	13	TGTGCCAGCAGCCAGGGGAAGGACTATGGCTACACCTTC	CASSQGKDYGYTF
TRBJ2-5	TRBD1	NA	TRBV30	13	TGTGCCTGGAGTGCGGGACAGGGTGAGACCCAGTACTTC	CAWSAGQGETQYF
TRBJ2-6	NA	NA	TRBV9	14	TGTGCCAGCAGCTCCCCCGCTGGGGCCAACGTCCTGACTTTC	CASSSPAGANVLTF
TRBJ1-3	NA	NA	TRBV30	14	TGTGCCTGGACCCCGGGGGGGTCTGGAAACACCATATATTTT	CAWTPGGSGNTIYF
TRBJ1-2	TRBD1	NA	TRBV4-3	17	TGCGCCAGCAGCCAAGGGACAGGGATCGGAGCGAACTATGGCTACACCTTC	CASSQGTGIGANYGYTF
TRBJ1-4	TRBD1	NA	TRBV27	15	TGTGCCAGCAGTTTACAGGGGGCCCTTAATGAAAAACTGTTTTTT	CASSLQGALNEKLFF
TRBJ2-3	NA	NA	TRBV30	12	TGTGCCTGGAACCAGGGTTTAGATACGCAGTATTTT	CAWNQGLDTQYF
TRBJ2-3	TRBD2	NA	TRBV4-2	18	TGTGCCAGCAGCCAAGATGGGGTTTCTAGCGGGACCACAGATACGCAGTATTTT	CASSQDGVSSGTTDTQYF
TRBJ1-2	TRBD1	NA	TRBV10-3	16	TGTGCCATCAGGGCTGGGACAGGGGCAGGAATTCATGGCTACACCTTC	CAIRAGTGAGIHGYTF
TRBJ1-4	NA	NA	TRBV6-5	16	TGTGCCAGCAGTTTACAGGGAATTGCAACTAATGAAAAACTGTTTTTT	CASSLQGIATNEKLFF
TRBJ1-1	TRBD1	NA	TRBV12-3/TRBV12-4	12	TGTGCCAGCAGTCCGGGACAGGGGTCAGCTTTCTTT	CASSPGQGSAFF
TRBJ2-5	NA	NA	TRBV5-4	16	TGTGCCAGCAGCTTGGGAGGGAGGCAGGCCCAAGAGACCCAGTACTTC	CASSLGGRQAQETQYF
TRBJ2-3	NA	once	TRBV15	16	TGTGCCACCAGCAGAGATCTTGGGGCCGCCCGGAATACGCAGTATTTT	CATSRDLGAARNTQYF
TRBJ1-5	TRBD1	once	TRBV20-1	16	TGCAGTGCAAGTCCCGGAGGGACAGGGGCCAATCAGCCCCAGCATTTT	CSASPGGTGANQPQHF
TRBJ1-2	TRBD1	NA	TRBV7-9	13	TGTGCCAGCAGCTTGACAGGGGACTATGGCTACACCTTC	CASSLTGDYGYTF
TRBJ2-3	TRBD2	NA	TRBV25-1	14	TGTGCCAGCAGTCCTAGCGGAGGCACAGATACGCAGTATTTT	CASSPSGGTDTQYF
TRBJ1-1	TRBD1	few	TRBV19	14	TGTGCCAGTAGTCCCGGGACAGGAGGCACTGAAGCTTTCTTT	CASSPGTGGTEAFF
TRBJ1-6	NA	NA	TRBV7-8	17	TGTGCCAGCAGCTTATACCCCGCGGGGTCGAGAAATTCACCCCTCCACTTT	CASSLYPAGSRNSPLHF